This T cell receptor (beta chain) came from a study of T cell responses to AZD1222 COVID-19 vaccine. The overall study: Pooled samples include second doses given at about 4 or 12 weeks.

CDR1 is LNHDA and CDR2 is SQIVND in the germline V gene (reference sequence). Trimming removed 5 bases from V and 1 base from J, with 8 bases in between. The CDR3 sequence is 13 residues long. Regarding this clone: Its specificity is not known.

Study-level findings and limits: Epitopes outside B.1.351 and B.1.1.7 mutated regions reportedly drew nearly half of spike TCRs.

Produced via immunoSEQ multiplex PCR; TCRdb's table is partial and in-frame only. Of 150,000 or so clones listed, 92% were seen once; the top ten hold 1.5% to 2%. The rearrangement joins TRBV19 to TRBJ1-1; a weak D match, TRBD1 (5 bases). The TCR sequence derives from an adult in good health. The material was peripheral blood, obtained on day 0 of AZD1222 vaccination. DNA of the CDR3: TGTGCCAGTAGTCAGGGTTGGAACACTGAAGCTTTCTTT. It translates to CASSQGWNTEAFF.